Shown below are 20 T cell receptor beta chains from a single sample sequenced in a study of T-cell reconstitution after alpha-beta-depleted transplantation in children. The TCRbeta library incorporated unique molecular identifiers. TCRdb reprocessed the PCR reads with MiXCR, giving one entry per CDR3 protein. Among 550,000 to 600,000 distinct CDR3 sequences listed, more than 20% were seen once. Sample: PBMCs, mostly from graft donor cells, taken 360 days after TCRalphabeta/CD19-depleted stem cell transplant. The receptor set was obtained from a boy under two years old who had a stem cell transplant for acute myeloid leukemia, so the T cells may come from the graft donor.

This clonotype turned up a few times. Because the CDR3's place on the DNA is in doubt, the DNA is left out and the CDR3 is given as listed by TCRdb. J is TRBJ1-5 and V is TRBV7-5; the listed D gene, TRBD1, was not tested against the DNA. TRBV7-5 is a recognized pseudogene. The CDR3 is 16 amino acids long, termini counted. CDR3: CISVPEIGGGREAQHF.

The chain couples TRBV4-2 to TRBJ2-5, with D tentatively TRBD2 (6 bases). Between the trimmed V and J ends, which lost 6 bases and 0 bases, there was a span of 14 bases. CDR1 and CDR2 from the germline V gene are LGHNA and YNFKEQ. The CDR3 covers 15 residues. The CDR3 DNA follows: TGTGCCAGCAGTCCTAGCGCAGGTGACCAAGAGACCCAGTACTTC. This encodes CASSPSAGDQETQYF.

At least ten counts were recorded for this clonotype. This sequence joins TRBV5-1 and TRBJ2-1; no firm D call. CDR1 and CDR2 from the germline V gene are SGHRS and YFSETQ. V was pared by 1 base and J by 3 bases, with 5 bases between. This CDR3 region has 13 residues. The CDR3 sequence is CASSLRNYNEQFF. The CDR3 DNA follows: TGCGCCAGCAGCTTGAGGAACTACAATGAGCAGTTCTTC.

This clonotype was observed a few times. The genes are TRBV12-3 or TRBV12-4 and TRBJ2-7; TRBD1 matches at 8 bases. This CDR3 is built from 11 residues. Unmatched junction bases numbered 4, after V lost 6 bases and J lost 9 bases. CDR3: CASRLTGAQYF. CDR3 DNA sequence: TGTGCCAGCAGGCTGACAGGGGCGCAGTACTTC.

This clonotype was seen at least ten times. The chain employs TRBV6-1 and TRBJ2-5; 13 bases line up with TRBD2. CDR3 size: 15 residues. V shed 4 bases and J 3 bases; nucleotides not matched to a gene: 2. Germline V CDR1 and CDR2: MNHNS, SASEGT. In DNA, the CDR3 is TGTGCCAGCAGTGCCGGGACTAGCGGGGAAGAGACCCAGTACTTC. Translating it yields CASSAGTSGEETQYF.

In regard to this clonotype: This is likely a read error, given that the CDR3 carries no conserved phenylalanine or tryptophan at its end. This rearrangement joins TRBV13 to TRBJ2-7; 9 bases agree with TRBD1. This CDR3 has 16 residues. V lost 4 bases, J lost 0 bases, and 7 bases stayed unmatched. The germline V gene encodes CDR1 PRHDT and CDR2 FYEKMQ (reference sequence). The CDR3 bases are TGTGCCAGCAGCTCTTACGACAGGGGGAGCTCCTACGAGCAGTACTCC. Its protein product is CASSSYDRGSSYEQYS.

This clonotype was recorded many times. The rearrangement uses TRBV20-1 and TRBJ1-5, with a weak D call TRBD1 (5 bases). The V end lost 2 bases, the J end lost 6 bases, and 8 bases lay between the germline ends. The CDR3 is 12 amino acids. From germline, CDR1 is DFQATT and CDR2 SNEGSKA (reference sequence). The CDR3 nucleotides read TGCAGTGCTAGATCAGGGAGTCAGCCCCAGCATTTT. This translates into CSARSGSQPQHF.

This chain links TRBV7-2 with TRBJ2-7, with TRBD2 matching over 12 bases. The germline gives CDR1 SGHTA, CDR2 FQGNSA. The V gene end was trimmed by 5 bases and the J gene end by 0 bases; junction bases not matched to a gene: 2. CDR3 length equals 15 residues. The CDR3 DNA is TGTGCCAGCAGCGAACTAGCGGGGGGCTCCTACGAGCAGTACTTC. Its protein product is CASSELAGGSYEQYF.

This clonotype was seen many times. The rearrangement joins TRBV27 to TRBJ2-7, with TRBD1 matching 7 bases. The CDR3 length is 13 residues. CDR1 MNHEY and CDR2 SMNVEV come from the germline V gene (reference sequence). Trimming removed 5 bases from V and 6 bases from J; junction bases left unmatched: 7. CDR3 amino acids: CASSPGDSSEQYF. The CDR3 coding sequence is TGTGCCAGCAGTCCCGGGGACAGCTCCGAGCAGTACTTC.

The J gene is TRBJ1-4, the V gene TRBV12-3 or TRBV12-4; D possibly corresponds to TRBD1 (5 bases). V lost 5 bases and J lost 0, with 13 bases in between. This CDR3 has 16 amino acids. Here the CDR3 DNA reads TGTGCCAGCAGTCGCGACAGAGTTGCAACTAATGAAAAACTGTTTTTT. Its protein product is CASSRDRVATNEKLFF.

The sample holds many counts of this clonotype. The chain carries TRBV20-1 and TRBJ2-1; 9 bases line up with TRBD1. Per the germline V gene, CDR1 is DFQATT and CDR2 is SNEGSKA (reference sequence). CDR3 length: 15 amino acids. J was trimmed by 5 bases and V by 6 bases; bases with no gene match: 11. The CDR3 DNA sequence: TGCAGTGCCCCCCGGCAGGGACAGGGAGACAATGAGCAGTTCTTC. Protein: CSAPRQGQGDNEQFF.

The J gene is TRBJ1-1, the V gene TRBV6-5; D is unresolved. Looked up from germline, CDR1 is MNHEY and CDR2 is SVGAGI. The V end was cut by 10 bases, the J end by 0 bases, with 9 bases between. CDR3 length: 12 amino acids. The CDR3 DNA is TGTGCCACCCGCGGTCTGAACACTGAAGCTTTCTTT. Its protein is CATRGLNTEAFF.

The chain has TRBV29-1 and TRBJ2-7; no clear D gene. The V gene's germline CDR1 is SQVTM and CDR2 ANQGSEA. Trimming took 7 bases from V and 3 from J, leaving 13 bases between them. This CDR3 contains 12 residues. The CDR3 nucleotides are TGCAGCGCCGAAGGGCCCAACTACGAGCAGTACTTC. Translation: CSAEGPNYEQYF.

The chain combines TRBV20-1 with TRBJ2-1; D perhaps matches TRBD1 (6 bases). Trimming removed 0 bases from V and 7 bases from J, with 16 bases in between. Germline CDR1 and CDR2: DFQATT and SNEGSKA (reference sequence). This CDR3 has 15 residues. This chain's CDR3 is CSARDRGGRINEQFF. The CDR3 region has the DNA TGCAGTGCTAGAGATCGTGGGGGCCGGATAAATGAGCAGTTCTTC.

This clonotype was seen more than once but under ten times. The gene calls are TRBV5-1 and TRBJ1-6, with D perhaps TRBD1 (5 bases). V shed 1 base and J shed 9 bases, with 17 bases lying between them. Germline V gives CDR1 SGHRS, CDR2 YFSETQ. The CDR3 is 16 residues long. The CDR3 spells CASSLRADVGGSPLHF. Written as DNA, the CDR3 is TGCGCCAGCAGCTTGCGCGCAGACGTGGGGGGTTCACCCCTCCACTTT.

The gene calls are TRBV20-1 and TRBJ2-2, with 7 bases identical to TRBD1. V lost 5 bases and J lost 4; bases outside the gene matches: 1. The CDR3 is 12 residues long. The germline V gene has CDR1 DFQATT and CDR2 SNEGSKA (reference sequence). The CDR3 DNA is TGCAGTGCTTCAGGGGGCACCGGGGAGCTGTTTTTT. Translation gives CSASGGTGELFF.

This clonotype turned up a few times. This chain links TRBV7-2 with TRBJ2-4, with D unclear. Between the trimmed V and J ends, which lost 3 bases and 0 bases, there was a span of 6 bases. CDR1 is SGHTA and CDR2 is FQGNSA in the germline V gene. The CDR3 has 14 amino acids. For the CDR3, the DNA is TGTGCCAGCAGCTTTGCTGTAGCCAAAAACATTCAGTACTTC. Residues: CASSFAVAKNIQYF.

V and J are TRBV2 and TRBJ2-2, with 9 bases lining up with TRBD2. Per the germline V gene, CDR1 is SNHLY and CDR2 is FYNNEI. The CDR3 is 15 amino acids. V dropped 6 bases and J dropped 0; count of bases not matched to a gene: 2. The CDR3 sequence: CASRVAGANTGELFF. The CDR3 DNA reads TGTGCCAGCAGAGTAGCGGGGGCGAACACCGGGGAGCTGTTTTTT.

This rearrangement joins TRBV15 to TRBJ2-5, with D perhaps matching TRBD1 or TRBD2 (5 bases each). Germline CDR1 LNHNV, CDR2 YYDKDF (reference sequence). Trimming took 5 bases from V and 5 from J, leaving 15 bases between them. This CDR3 contains 14 residues. The CDR3, as DNA: TGTGCCACCAGCGGCTCGGGGCCGGGGGAGACCCAGTACTTC. Protein sequence: CATSGSGPGETQYF.

This clonotype has ten or more counts. The chain combines TRBV6-2 or TRBV6-3 with TRBJ2-1; 7 bases match TRBD1. Losses at the gene ends were 7 bases for V and 4 bases for J; bases not matched to a gene: 10. The CDR3 consists of 15 residues. CDR1 and CDR2 from the germline V gene are MNHEY and SVGEGT. DNA for the CDR3: TGTGCCAGCAACAATCCGGGACAGTCTTACAATGAGCAGTTCTTC. Translation gives CASNNPGQSYNEQFF.